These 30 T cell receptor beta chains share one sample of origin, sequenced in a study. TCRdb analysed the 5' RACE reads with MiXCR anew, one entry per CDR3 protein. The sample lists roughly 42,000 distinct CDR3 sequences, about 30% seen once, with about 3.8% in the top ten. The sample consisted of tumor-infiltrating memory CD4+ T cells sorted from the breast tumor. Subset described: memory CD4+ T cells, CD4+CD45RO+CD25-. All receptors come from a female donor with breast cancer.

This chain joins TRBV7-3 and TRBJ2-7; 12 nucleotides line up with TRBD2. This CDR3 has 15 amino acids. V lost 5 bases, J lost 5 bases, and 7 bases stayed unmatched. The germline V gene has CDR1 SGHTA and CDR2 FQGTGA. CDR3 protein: CASSVTSGRFDEQYF. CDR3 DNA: TGTGCCAGCAGCGTCACTAGCGGGAGGTTTGACGAGCAGTACTTC.

In nucleotides, the CDR3 is TGCGCCAGCAGCTTGGGGGACTTTAGGCCAGATACGCAGTATTTT. It is translated as CASSLGDFRPDTQYF. The chain uses TRBV5-1 and TRBJ2-3; possible D gene TRBD2, 6 bases. Germline V lookup: CDR1 SGHRS, CDR2 YFSETQ. Between the trimmed V and J ends, which lost 0 bases and 4 bases, there was a span of 12 bases. The CDR3 has 15 amino acids.

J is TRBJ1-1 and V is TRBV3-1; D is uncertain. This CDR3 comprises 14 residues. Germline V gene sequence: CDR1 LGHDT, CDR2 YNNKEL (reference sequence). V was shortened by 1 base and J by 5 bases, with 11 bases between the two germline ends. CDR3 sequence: CASSQGESRTEAFF. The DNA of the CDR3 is TGTGCCAGCAGCCAAGGGGAGAGTAGGACTGAAGCTTTCTTT.

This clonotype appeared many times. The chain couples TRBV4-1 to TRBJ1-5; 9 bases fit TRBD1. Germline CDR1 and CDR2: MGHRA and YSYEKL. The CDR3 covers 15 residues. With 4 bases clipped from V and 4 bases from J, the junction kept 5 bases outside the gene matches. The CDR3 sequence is CASSPDRGGNQPQHF. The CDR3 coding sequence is TGCGCCAGCAGCCCCGACAGGGGGGGAAATCAGCCCCAGCATTTT.

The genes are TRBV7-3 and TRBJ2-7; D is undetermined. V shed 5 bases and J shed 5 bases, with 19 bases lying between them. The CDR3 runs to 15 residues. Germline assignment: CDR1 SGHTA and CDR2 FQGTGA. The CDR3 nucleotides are TGTGCCAGCAGCCCCTTGCCAGGCGAGGTAAACGAGCAGTACTTC. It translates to CASSPLPGEVNEQYF.

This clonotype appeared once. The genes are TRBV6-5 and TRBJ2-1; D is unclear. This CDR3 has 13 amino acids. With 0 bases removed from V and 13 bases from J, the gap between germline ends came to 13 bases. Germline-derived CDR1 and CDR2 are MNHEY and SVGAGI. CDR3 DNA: TGTGCCAGCAGTTACTCTGGAGTAAGCGAACAGTTCTTC. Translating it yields CASSYSGVSEQFF.

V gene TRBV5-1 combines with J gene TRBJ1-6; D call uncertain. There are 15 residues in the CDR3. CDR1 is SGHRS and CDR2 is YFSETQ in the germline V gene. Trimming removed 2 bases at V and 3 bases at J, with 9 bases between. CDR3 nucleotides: TGCGCCAGCAGCTTATGGGCCGACTATAATTCACCCCTCCACTTT. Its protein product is CASSLWADYNSPLHF.

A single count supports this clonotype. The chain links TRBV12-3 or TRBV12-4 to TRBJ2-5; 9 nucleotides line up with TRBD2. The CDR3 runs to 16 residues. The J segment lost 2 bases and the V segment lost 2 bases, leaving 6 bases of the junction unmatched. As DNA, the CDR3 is TGTGCCAGCAGTTTACTAGCGGGACATAAGCAAGAGACCCAGTACTTC. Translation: CASSLLAGHKQETQYF.

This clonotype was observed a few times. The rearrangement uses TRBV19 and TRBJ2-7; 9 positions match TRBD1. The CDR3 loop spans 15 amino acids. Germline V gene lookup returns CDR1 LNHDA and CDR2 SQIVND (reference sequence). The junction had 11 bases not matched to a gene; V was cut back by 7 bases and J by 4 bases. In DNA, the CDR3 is TGTGCCAGTAAACTGTCCGGGACAGGGACGTACGAGCAGTACTTC. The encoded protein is CASKLSGTGTYEQYF.

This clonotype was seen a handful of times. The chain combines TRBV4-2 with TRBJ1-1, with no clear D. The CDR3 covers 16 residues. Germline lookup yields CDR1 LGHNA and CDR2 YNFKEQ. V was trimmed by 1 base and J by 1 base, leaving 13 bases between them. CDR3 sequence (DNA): TGTGCCAGCAGCCAAGCCTTCGCCGGAGGGAACACTGAAGCTTTCTTT. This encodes CASSQAFAGGNTEAFF.

CDR3 sequence reads: CASSDATQYF. CDR3 coding DNA: TGTGCCAGCAGTGACGCGACCCAGTACTTC. J is TRBJ2-5 and V is TRBV28; D uncertain. Per germline, CDR1 MDHEN and CDR2 SYDVKM. The V gene lost 5 bases and the J gene lost 7 bases, with 5 bases spanning the gap. CDR3 length: 10 residues.

The CDR3 DNA reads as TGCGCCAGCAGCCAAGCCGGGACAGCCAAAAATGAGCAGTTCTTC. It encodes CASSQAGTAKNEQFF. The chain joins TRBV4-3 to TRBJ2-1, with 7 bases lining up with TRBD1. The junction had 7 bases not matched to a gene; V was cut back by 1 base and J by 7 bases. The CDR3 extends over 15 amino acids. CDR1 is LGHNA and CDR2 is YSLEER in the germline V gene.

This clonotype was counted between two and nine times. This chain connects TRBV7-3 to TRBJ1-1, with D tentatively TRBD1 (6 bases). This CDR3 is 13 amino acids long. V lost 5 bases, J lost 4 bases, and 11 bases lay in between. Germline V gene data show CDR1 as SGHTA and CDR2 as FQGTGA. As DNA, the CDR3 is TGTGCCAGCAGCCAGGGGTGGGGCACTGAAGCTTTCTTT. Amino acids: CASSQGWGTEAFF.

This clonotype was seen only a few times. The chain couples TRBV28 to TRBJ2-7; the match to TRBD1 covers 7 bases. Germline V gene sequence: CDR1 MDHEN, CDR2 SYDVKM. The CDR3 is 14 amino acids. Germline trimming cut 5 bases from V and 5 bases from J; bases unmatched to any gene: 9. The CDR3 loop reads CASSIRQGSDEQYF. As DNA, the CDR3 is TGTGCCAGCAGTATTCGACAGGGTAGCGACGAGCAGTACTTC.

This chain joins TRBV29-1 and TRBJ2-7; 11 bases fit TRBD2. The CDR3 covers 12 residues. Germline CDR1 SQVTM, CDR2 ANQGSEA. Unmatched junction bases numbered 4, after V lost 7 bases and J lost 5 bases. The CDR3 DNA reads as TGCAGCGCCGGGACTAGCGGTGACGAGCAGTACTTC. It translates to CSAGTSGDEQYF.

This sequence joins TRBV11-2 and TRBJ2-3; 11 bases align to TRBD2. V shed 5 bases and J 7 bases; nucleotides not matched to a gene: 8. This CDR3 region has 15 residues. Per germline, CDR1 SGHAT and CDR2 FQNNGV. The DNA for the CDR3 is TGTGCCAGCAGCATAGCGGGGGGGCCTATGTATACGCAGTATTTT. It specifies CASSIAGGPMYTQYF. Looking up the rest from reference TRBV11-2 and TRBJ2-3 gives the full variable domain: EAGVAQSPRYKIIEKRQSVAFWCNPISGHATLYWYQQILGQGPKLLIQFQNNGVVDDSQLPKDRFSAERLKGVDSTLKIQPAKLEDSAVYLCASSIAGGPMYTQYFGPGTRLTVL.

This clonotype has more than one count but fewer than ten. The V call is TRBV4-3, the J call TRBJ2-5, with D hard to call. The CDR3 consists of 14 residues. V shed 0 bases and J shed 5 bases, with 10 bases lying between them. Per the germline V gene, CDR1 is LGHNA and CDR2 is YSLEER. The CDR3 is CASSQESYGETQYF. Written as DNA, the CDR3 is TGCGCCAGCAGCCAAGAGTCGTACGGGGAGACCCAGTACTTC.

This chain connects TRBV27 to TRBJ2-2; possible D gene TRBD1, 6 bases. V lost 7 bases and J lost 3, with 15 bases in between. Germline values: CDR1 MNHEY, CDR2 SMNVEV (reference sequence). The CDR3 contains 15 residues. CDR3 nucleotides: TGTGCCAGCAACACCGAGGGGGTAGACACCGGGGAGCTGTTTTTT. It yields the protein CASNTEGVDTGELFF.

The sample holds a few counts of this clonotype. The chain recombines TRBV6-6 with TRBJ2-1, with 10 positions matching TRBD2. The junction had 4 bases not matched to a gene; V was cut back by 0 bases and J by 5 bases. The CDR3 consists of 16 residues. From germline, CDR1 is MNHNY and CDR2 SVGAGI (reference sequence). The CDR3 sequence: CASSYSNSGRNNEQFF. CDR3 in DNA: TGTGCCAGCAGTTACTCGAATAGCGGGAGGAACAATGAGCAGTTCTTC.

CDR3 nucleotide sequence: TGCGCCAGCAGCTTGACTAGCGGGACCGGCAATGAGCAGTTCTTC. Its protein product is CASSLTSGTGNEQFF. This sequence joins TRBV5-1 and TRBJ2-1, with TRBD2 identical over 10 bases. The CDR3 has 15 residues. The J segment lost 6 bases and the V segment lost 1 base, leaving 4 bases of the junction unmatched. CDR1 and CDR2 (germline): SGHRS, YFSETQ.

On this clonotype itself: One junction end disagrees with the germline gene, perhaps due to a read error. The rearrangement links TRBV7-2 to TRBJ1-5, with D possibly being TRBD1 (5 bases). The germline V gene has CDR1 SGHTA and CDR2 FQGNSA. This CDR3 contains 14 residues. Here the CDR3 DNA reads TGTGCCAGCAGCTTAGGGGGCGCAGGTCAGCCCCACCATTTT. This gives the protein CASSLGGAGQPHHF.

The DNA of the CDR3 is TGTGCCAGCAGCTTAGCGGGGAGACAGAGATTTAATTCACCCCTCCACTTT. Its translation is CASSLAGRQRFNSPLHF. This chain joins TRBV7-9 and TRBJ1-6, with a possible D match to TRBD1 (5 bases). The V end was cut by 0 bases, the J end by 6 bases, with 15 bases between. The CDR3 extends over 17 amino acids. Germline V gene sequence: CDR1 SEHNR, CDR2 FQNEAQ (reference sequence).

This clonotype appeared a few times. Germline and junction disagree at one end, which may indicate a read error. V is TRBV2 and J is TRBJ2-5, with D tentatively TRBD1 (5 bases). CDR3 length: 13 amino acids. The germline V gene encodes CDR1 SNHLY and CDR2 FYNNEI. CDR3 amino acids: CACSGSPRGTQYF. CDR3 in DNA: TGTGCCTGCAGTGGTTCTCCAAGGGGGACCCAGTACTTC.

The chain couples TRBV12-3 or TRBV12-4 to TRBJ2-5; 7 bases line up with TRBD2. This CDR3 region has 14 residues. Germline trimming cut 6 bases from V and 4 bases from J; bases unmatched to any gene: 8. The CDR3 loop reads CASSRLAGAETQYF. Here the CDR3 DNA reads TGTGCCAGCAGCCGACTGGCGGGAGCAGAGACCCAGTACTTC.

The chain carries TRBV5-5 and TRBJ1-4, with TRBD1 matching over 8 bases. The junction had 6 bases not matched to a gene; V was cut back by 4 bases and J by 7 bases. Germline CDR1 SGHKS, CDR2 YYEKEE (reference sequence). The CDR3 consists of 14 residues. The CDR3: CASSEGTGFEKLFF. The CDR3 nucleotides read TGTGCCAGCAGCGAAGGGACAGGTTTTGAAAAACTGTTTTTT.

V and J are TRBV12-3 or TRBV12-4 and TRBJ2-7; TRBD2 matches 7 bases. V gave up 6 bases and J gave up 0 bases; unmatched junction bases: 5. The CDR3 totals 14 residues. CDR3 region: CASSPTSDSYEQYF. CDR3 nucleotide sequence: TGTGCCAGCAGCCCTACTAGCGACTCCTACGAGCAGTACTTC.

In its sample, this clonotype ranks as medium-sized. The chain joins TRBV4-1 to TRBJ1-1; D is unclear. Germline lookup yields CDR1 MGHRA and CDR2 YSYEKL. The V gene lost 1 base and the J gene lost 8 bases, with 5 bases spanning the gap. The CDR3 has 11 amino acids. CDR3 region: CASSQGREAFF. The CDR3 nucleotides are TGCGCCAGCAGCCAAGGACGCGAAGCTTTCTTT.

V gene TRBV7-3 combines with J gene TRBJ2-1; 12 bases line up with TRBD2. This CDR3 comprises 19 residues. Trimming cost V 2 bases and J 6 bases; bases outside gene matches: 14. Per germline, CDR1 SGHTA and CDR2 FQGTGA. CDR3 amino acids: CASSLLSGLAGGPGNEQFF. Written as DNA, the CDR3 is TGTGCCAGCAGCTTACTCAGTGGGCTAGCGGGAGGGCCTGGCAATGAGCAGTTCTTC.

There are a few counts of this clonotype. The CDR3 DNA follows: TGTGCCTCAGCACGGCAGGGTGAGGAAGCTTTCTTT. Protein: CASARQGEEAFF. The rearrangement joins TRBV6-2 or TRBV6-3 to TRBJ1-1, with D maybe TRBD1 (5 bases). V lost 11 bases and J 8 bases, leaving 18 bases between the germline ends. Germline V gives CDR1 MNHEY, CDR2 SVGEGT. This CDR3 contains 12 residues.

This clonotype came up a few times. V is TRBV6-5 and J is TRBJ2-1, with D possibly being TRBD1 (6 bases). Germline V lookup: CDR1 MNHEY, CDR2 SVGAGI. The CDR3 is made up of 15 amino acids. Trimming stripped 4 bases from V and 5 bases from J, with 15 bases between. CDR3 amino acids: CASSLVGRGDNEQFF. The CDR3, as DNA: TGTGCCAGCAGTTTGGTCGGCAGGGGAGACAATGAGCAGTTCTTC.